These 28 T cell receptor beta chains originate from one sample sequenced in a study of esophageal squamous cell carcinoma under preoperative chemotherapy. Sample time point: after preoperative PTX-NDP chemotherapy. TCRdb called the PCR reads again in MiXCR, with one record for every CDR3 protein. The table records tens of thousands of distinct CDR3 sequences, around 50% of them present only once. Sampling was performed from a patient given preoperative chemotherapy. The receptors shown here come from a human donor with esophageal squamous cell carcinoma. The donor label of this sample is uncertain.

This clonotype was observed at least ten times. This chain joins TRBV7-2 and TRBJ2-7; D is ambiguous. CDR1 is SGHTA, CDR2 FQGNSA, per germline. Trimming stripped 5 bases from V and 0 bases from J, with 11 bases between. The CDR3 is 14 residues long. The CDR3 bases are TGTGCCAGCAGCCCCGGGCAGGTCTCCTACGAGCAGTACTTC. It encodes CASSPGQVSYEQYF.

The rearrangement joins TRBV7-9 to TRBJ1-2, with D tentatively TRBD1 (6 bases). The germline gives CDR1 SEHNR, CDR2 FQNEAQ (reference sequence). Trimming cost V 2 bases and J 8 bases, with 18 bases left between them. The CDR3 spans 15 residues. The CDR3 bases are TGTGCCAGCAGCTTACACGCTACAGGGCTGGGGGGCTACACCTTC. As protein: CASSLHATGLGGYTF.

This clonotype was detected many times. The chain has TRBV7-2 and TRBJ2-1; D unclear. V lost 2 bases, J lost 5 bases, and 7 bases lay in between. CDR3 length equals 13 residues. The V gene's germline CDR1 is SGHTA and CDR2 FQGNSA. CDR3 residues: CASSLSRDNEQFF. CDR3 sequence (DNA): TGTGCCAGCAGCTTATCAAGGGACAATGAGCAGTTCTTC.

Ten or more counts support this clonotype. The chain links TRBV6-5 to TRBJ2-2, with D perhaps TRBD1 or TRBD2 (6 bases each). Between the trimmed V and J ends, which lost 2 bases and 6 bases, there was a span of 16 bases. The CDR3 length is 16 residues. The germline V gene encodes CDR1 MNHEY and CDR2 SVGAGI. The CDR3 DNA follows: TGTGCCAGCAGTTACGTGGGGGGCGGGAAGGCCGGGGAGCTGTTTTTT. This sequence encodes CASSYVGGGKAGELFF.

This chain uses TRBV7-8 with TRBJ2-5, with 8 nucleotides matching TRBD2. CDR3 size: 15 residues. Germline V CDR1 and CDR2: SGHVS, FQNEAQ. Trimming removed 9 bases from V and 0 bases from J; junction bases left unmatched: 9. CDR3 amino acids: CARGFGGGDQETQYF. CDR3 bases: TGTGCCAGGGGCTTCGGGGGGGGGGACCAAGAGACCCAGTACTTC. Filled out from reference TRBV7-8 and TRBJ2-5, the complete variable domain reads GAGVSQSPRYKVAKRGQDVALRCDPISGHVSLFWYQQALGQGPEFLTYFQNEAQLDKSGLPSDRFFAERPEGSVSTLKIQRTQQEDSAVYLCARGFGGGDQETQYFGPGTRLLVL.

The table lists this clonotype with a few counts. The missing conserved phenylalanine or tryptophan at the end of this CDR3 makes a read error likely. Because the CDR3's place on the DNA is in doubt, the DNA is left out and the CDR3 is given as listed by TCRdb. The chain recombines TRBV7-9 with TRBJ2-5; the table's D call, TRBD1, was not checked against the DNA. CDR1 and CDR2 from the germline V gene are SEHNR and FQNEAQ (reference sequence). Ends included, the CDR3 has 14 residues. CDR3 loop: CASSQDRARETRYS.

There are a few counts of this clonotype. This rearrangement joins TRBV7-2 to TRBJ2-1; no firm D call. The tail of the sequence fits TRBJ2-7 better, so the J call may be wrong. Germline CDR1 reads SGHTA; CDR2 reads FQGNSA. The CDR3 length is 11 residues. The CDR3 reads CASSSLYEQYF. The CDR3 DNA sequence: TGTGCCAGCAGCTCCCTATACGAGCAGTACTTC.

The CDR3: CASSSRASSYEQYF. The CDR3 nucleotides are TGTGCCAGCAGCTCACGGGCGAGCTCCTACGAGCAGTACTTC. The V call is TRBV7-2, the J call TRBJ2-7; D is unclear. Germline V gene sequence: CDR1 SGHTA, CDR2 FQGNSA. Trimming took off 4 bases at V and 0 bases at J, with 10 bases between the two ends. There are 14 residues in the CDR3.

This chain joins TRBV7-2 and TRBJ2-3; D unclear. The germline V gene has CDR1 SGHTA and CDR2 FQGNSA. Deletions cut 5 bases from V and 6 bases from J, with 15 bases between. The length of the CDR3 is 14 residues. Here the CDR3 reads CASSNGPSTDTQYF. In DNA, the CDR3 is TGTGCCAGCAGCAACGGGCCTTCTACGGATACGCAGTATTTT.

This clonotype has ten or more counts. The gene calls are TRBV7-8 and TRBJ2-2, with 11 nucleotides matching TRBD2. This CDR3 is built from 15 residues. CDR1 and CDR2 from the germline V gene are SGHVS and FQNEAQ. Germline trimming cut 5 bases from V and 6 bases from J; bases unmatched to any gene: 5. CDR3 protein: CASSLSGGAPGELFF. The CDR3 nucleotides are TGTGCCAGCAGCCTTAGCGGGGGGGCCCCCGGGGAGCTGTTTTTT.

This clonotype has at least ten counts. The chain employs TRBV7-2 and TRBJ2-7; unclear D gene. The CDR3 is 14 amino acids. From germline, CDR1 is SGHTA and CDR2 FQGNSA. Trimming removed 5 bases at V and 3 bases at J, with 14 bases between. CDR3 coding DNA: TGTGCCAGCAGCCCGACGGGTCAAAACTACGAGCAGTACTTC. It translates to CASSPTGQNYEQYF.

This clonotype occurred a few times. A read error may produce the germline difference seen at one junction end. The CDR3, as DNA: TGTGCCGGGAGCTACGGGGGGGGCTCAGATACCCAGTACTTT. Translating it yields CAGSYGGGSDTQYF. The chain has TRBV7-2 and TRBJ2-3; 8 bases are shared with TRBD2. Germline assignment: CDR1 SGHTA and CDR2 FQGNSA. The CDR3 loop spans 14 amino acids.

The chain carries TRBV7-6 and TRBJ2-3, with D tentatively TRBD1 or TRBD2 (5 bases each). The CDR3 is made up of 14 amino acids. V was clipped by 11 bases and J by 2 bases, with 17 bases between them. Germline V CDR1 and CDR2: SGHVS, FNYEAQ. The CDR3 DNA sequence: TGTGCCGGGAGCTCGGGGCGTTTCACAGATACGCAGTATTTT. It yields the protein CAGSSGRFTDTQYF.

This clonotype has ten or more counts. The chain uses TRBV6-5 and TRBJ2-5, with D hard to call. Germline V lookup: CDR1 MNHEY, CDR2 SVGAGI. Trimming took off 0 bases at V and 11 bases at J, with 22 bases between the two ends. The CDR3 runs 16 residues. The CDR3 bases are TGTGCCAGCAGTTACTCTCCCGGACCCGCTGAAAATGAGCAGTACTTC. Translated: CASSYSPGPAENEQYF.

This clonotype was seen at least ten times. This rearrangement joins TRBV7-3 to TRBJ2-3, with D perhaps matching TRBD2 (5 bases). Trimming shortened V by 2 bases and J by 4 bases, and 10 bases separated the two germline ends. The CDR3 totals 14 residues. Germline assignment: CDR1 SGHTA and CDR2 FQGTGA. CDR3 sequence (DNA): TGTGCCAGCAGCTTACAACCCGGGGCAGATACGCAGTATTTT. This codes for CASSLQPGADTQYF.

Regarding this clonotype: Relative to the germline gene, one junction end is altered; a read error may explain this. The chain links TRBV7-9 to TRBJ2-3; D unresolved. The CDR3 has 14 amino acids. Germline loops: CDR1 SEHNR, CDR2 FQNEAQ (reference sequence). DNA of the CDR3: TGTCCCAGCACGCGGCTGAGAGCCACAAACACTCAGTATTTC. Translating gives CPSTRLRATNTQYF.

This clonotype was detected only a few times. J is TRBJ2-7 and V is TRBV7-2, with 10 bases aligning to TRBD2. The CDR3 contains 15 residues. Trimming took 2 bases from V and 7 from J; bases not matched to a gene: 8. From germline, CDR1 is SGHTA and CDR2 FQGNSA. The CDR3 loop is CASSLKASGSNEQYF. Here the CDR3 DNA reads TGTGCCAGCAGCTTAAAGGCTAGCGGGAGTAATGAGCAGTACTTC.

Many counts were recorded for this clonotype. The CDR3 nucleotides read TGTGCCAGCAGCTTCAGACAGGGGGGCACCACCGGGGAGCTGTTTTTT. This translates into CASSFRQGGTTGELFF. This rearrangement joins TRBV7-3 to TRBJ2-2, with 9 nucleotides matching TRBD1. V gave up 3 bases and J gave up 4 bases; unmatched junction bases: 6. From germline, CDR1 is SGHTA and CDR2 FQGTGA. There are 16 residues in the CDR3.

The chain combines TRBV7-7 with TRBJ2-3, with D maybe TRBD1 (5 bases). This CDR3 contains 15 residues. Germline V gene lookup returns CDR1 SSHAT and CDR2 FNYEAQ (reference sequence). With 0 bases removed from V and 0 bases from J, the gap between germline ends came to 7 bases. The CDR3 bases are TGTGCCAGCAGCTTAGCTGCAGGGAGCACAGATACGCAGTATTTT. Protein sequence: CASSLAAGSTDTQYF.

CDR3 bases: TGTGCCAGTGGAATCCGATCACCCCTCCACTTT. As protein: CASGIRSPLHF. The chain uses TRBV19 and TRBJ1-6; D remains ambiguous. V was pared by 8 bases and J by 10 bases, with 9 bases between. The CDR3 length is 11 residues. Germline V gives CDR1 LNHDA, CDR2 SQIVND (reference sequence).

The CDR3 region has the DNA TGTGCCAGCAGTGAGTTAGCGGGAGGTTCATACAATGAGCAGTACTTC. It specifies CASSELAGGSYNEQYF. The chain joins TRBV6-1 to TRBJ2-5, with 10 bases that match TRBD2. V trimming: 3 bases; J trimming: 11 bases; junction bases outside the gene matches: 15. The CDR3 spans 16 residues. The germline gives CDR1 MNHNS, CDR2 SASEGT.

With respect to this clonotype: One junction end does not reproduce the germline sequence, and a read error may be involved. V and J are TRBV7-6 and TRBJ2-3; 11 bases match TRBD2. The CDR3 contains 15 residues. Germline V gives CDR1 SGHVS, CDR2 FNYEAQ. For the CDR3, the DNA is TGTGCCAGCAGTCTAGCGGGGGGACCTACTGGGACGCTGTATTTT. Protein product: CASSLAGGPTGTLYF. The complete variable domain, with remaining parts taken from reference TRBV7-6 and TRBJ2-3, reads GAGVSQSPRYKVTKRGQDVALRCDPISGHVSLYWYRQALGQGPEFLTYFNYEAQQDKSGLPNDRFSAERPEGSISTLTIQRTEQRDSAMYRCASSLAGGPTGTLYFGPGTRLTVL.

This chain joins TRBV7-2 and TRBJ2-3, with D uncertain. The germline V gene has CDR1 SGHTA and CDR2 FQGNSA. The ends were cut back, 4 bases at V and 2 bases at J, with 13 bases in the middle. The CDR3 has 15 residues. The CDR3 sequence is CASSSEVGATDTQYF. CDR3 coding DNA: TGTGCCAGCAGCTCCGAGGTGGGTGCCACAGATACGCAGTATTTT.

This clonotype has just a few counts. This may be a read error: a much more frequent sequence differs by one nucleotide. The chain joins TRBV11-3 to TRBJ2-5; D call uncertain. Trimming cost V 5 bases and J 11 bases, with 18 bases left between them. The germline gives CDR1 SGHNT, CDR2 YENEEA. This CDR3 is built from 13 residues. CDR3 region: CASSPLVLNEQYF. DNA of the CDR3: TGTGCCAGCAGCCCCTTGGTCCTTAATGAGCAGTACTTC.

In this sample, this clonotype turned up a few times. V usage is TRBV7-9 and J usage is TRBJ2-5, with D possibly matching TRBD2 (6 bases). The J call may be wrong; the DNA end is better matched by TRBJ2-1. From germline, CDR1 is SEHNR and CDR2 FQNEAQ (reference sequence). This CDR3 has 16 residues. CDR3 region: CASSSGLGGSSNEQFF. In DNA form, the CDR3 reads TGTGCCAGCAGCTCCGGGTTGGGGGGATCCAGCAATGAGCAGTTCTTC.

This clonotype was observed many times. The DNA for the CDR3 is TGTGCCAGCAGTTACTCAACGGGGGGGAAAGCCGGGGAGCTGTTTTTT. Translated: CASSYSTGGKAGELFF. This chain joins TRBV6-5 and TRBJ2-2, with 8 bases that match TRBD2. The CDR3 loop spans 16 amino acids. With 0 bases clipped from V and 6 bases from J, the junction kept 6 bases outside the gene matches. Germline V lookup: CDR1 MNHEY, CDR2 SVGAGI.

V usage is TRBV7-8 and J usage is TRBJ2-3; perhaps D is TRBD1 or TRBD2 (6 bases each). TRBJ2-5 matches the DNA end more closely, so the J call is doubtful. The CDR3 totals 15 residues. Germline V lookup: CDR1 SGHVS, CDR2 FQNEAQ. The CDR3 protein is CAGGFVGGGTDTQYF. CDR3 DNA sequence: TGTGCCGGGGGCTTCGTCGGGGGCGGCACAGATACCCAGTACTTC.

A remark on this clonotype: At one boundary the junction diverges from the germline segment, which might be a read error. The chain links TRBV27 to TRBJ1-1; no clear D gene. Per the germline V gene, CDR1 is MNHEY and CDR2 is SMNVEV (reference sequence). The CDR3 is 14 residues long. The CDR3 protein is CASSNFAGLSGATF. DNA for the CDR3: TGTGCCAGCAGCAACTTTGCCGGGCTGAGTGGAGCTACCTTC.